The rows below give T cell receptor beta chains drawn from one sample of a study of cytomegalovirus exposure and HLA in healthy donors. TCRdb's table, derived via immunoSEQ multiplex PCR, lists solely in-frame clones and lacks some. The sample yields fewer than 120,000 clones, approximately 83% seen once. Sequenced sample: PBMCs. The receptor source for this set is a middle-aged man in good health and CMV-seronegative. Both conserved end residues are part of each CDR3. A D gene is named only where the DNA matches it firmly. Rows give clone size only sometimes, using once, few, many, or a class for an expanded clone.

D	size	V	J	CDR3	DNA
-	-	TRBV7-5	TRBJ2-5	CVRSLARIQETQYF	TGTGTCAGAAGCTTAGCCAGAATTCAAGAGACCCAGTACTTC
-	few	TRBV6-5	TRBJ1-6	CASRGPRTENSPLHF	TGTGCCAGCAGGGGACCACGGACAGAAAATTCACCCCTCCACTTT
-	once	TRBV7-2	TRBJ1-1	CASSLLRNTEAFF	TGTGCCAGCAGCTTACTAAGGAACACTGAAGCTTTCTTT
TRBD1	-	TRBV27	TRBJ1-2	CASSLAGGDGGYTF	TGTGCCAGCAGTTTAGCAGGGGGCGACGGTGGCTACACCTTC
TRBD1	-	TRBV19	TRBJ1-1	CASSIDPRRGRGLGGTEAFF	TGTGCCAGTAGTATAGACCCCCGCCGGGGCAGGGGGCTCGGGGGCACTGAAGCTTTCTTT
-	-	TRBV5-1	TRBJ2-5	CASSRDLGTETQYF	TGCGCCAGCAGCCGGGACTTAGGGACGGAGACCCAGTACTTC
TRBD1	-	TRBV2	TRBJ1-4	CASNYRGDEKLFF	TGTGCCAGCAATTACAGGGGGGATGAAAAACTGTTTTTT
TRBD2	-	TRBV5-5	TRBJ2-1	CASSQGLAGAGEQFF	TGTGCCAGCAGCCAGGGACTAGCGGGGGCCGGGGAGCAGTTCTTC
TRBD1	-	TRBV10-3	TRBJ2-5	CAISSGQGVQETQYF	TGTGCCATCAGTTCCGGACAGGGGGTTCAAGAGACCCAGTACTTC
TRBD1	-	TRBV19	TRBJ1-1	CASSAWDRGNTEAFF	TGTGCCAGTAGTGCCTGGGACAGGGGTAACACTGAAGCTTTCTTT
-	once	TRBV6-1	TRBJ2-7	CASRGPTGEQYF	TGTGCCAGCAGGGGCCCCACCGGCGAGCAGTACTTC
TRBD2	-	TRBV10-3	TRBJ2-7	CAIWALAGRGEQYF	TGTGCCATCTGGGCACTAGCGGGCCGAGGCGAGCAGTACTTC
-	-	TRBV5-1	TRBJ1-4	CASRSGEATNEKLFF	TGCGCCAGCCGCAGCGGGGAGGCAACTAATGAAAAACTGTTTTTT
-	-	TRBV7-9	TRBJ1-5	CASSLAGHGDNQPQHF	TGTGCCAGCAGCTTAGCTGGACACGGAGACAATCAGCCCCAGCATTTT
-	few	TRBV9	TRBJ2-5	CASSPNNRYEETQYF	TGTGCCAGCAGCCCAAACAACAGATACGAAGAGACCCAGTACTTC
TRBD1	-	TRBV6-5	TRBJ2-4	CASSYEGAYKNIQYF	TGTGCCAGCAGTTACGAGGGGGCCTACAAAAACATTCAGTACTTC
-	-	TRBV28	TRBJ1-5	CASQMDQRQHF	TGTGCCAGCCAGATGGATCAGCGCCAGCATTTT
TRBD1	-	TRBV19	TRBJ1-5	CASRRDRQNQPQHF	TGTGCCAGTAGGCGGGACAGACAAAATCAGCCCCAGCATTTT
TRBD1	-	TRBV30	TRBJ2-2	CAWRVGTGWMDGELFF	TGTGCCTGGAGGGTAGGGACAGGATGGATGGACGGGGAGCTGTTTTTT
-	-	TRBV18	TRBJ2-1	CASSPLGLPGSYNEQFF	TGTGCCAGCTCACCTCTGGGGCTCCCGGGCTCCTACAATGAGCAGTTCTTC
-	-	TRBV19	TRBJ2-7	CASSIDPGYEQYF	TGTGCCAGTAGTATAGATCCCGGGTACGAGCAGTACTTC
-	-	TRBV7-9	TRBJ1-2	CASSLAAGNGYTF	TGTGCCAGCAGCTTAGCTGCAGGGAATGGCTACACCTTC
-	-	TRBV7-2	TRBJ2-7	CASSLRRDYEQYF	TGTGCCAGCAGCTTAAGGAGGGACTACGAGCAGTACTTC
-	-	TRBV5-8	TRBJ1-2	CASSLLQAHYGYTF	TGTGCCAGCAGCTTATTACAGGCCCACTATGGCTACACCTTC
-	-	TRBV5-6	TRBJ2-6	CASSPLDGPSGASVLTF	TGTGCCAGCAGCCCACTGGACGGACCTTCTGGGGCCAGCGTCCTGACTTTC
-	-	TRBV12-1	TRBJ2-2	CASSLPVANTGELFF	TGTGCCAGCAGCTTACCGGTAGCCAACACCGGGGAGCTGTTTTTT
-	-	TRBV6-5	TRBJ1-5	CASNPDRSNQPQHF	TGTGCCAGCAATCCGGACAGAAGCAATCAGCCCCAGCATTTT
-	-	TRBV11-3	TRBJ1-4	CASSPSIGGKLFF	TGTGCCAGCAGCCCAAGCATCGGTGGAAAACTGTTTTTT
TRBD2	once	TRBV5-4	TRBJ2-7	CASSREMASGVTKQYF	TGTGCCAGCAGCCGAGAGATGGCTAGCGGGGTTACTAAGCAGTACTTC
-	-	TRBV21-1	TRBJ1-6	CASRGQGRGSPLHF	TGTGCCAGCCGCGGACAGGGCAGAGGATCACCCCTCCACTTT
-	-	TRBV5-1	TRBJ1-6	CASSPRAGDNSPLHF	TGCGCCAGCAGCCCCCGGGCAGGGGATAATTCACCCCTCCACTTT
-	few	TRBV6-1	TRBJ2-7	CASSGGAPSYEQYF	TGTGCCAGCAGTGGGGGAGCCCCCTCCTACGAGCAGTACTTC
TRBD1	-	TRBV19	TRBJ2-1	CASSIRGDREFF	TGTGCCAGTAGTATTCGGGGGGACAGGGAGTTCTTC
-	-	TRBV27	TRBJ2-5	CASSSESGYQETQYF	TGTGCCAGCAGTTCGGAGAGCGGCTACCAAGAGACCCAGTACTTC
TRBD1	-	TRBV5-1	TRBJ2-2	CASSQQGYTGELFF	TGCGCCAGCAGCCAACAGGGGTACACCGGGGAGCTGTTTTTT
TRBD1	-	TRBV19	TRBJ1-1	CASKVSQGYTEAFF	TGTGCCAGTAAAGTTTCACAGGGGTACACTGAAGCTTTCTTT
TRBD1	-	TRBV15	TRBJ2-5	CATSRYGQGATQYF	TGTGCCACCAGCAGATACGGACAGGGGGCGACCCAGTACTTC
-	-	TRBV7-9	TRBJ2-5	CASSPTGIGETQYF	TGTGCCAGCAGCCCGACTGGAATCGGTGAGACCCAGTACTTC
TRBD1	-	TRBV4-2	TRBJ2-7	CASSQGDRSYEQYF	TGTGCCAGCAGCCAAGGGGACAGATCCTACGAGCAGTACTTC
TRBD1	-	TRBV9	TRBJ1-6	CASSVADRGNSPLHF	TGTGCCAGCAGCGTAGCCGACAGGGGTAATTCACCCCTCCACTTT
-	-	TRBV28	TRBJ2-1	CASSPQYNEQFF	TGTGCCAGCAGTCCACAGTACAATGAGCAGTTCTTC
-	-	TRBV28	TRBJ2-5	CASSFGTGPQETQYF	TGTGCCAGCAGTTTTGGAACAGGGCCGCAAGAGACCCAGTACTTC
TRBD1	-	TRBV29-1	TRBJ1-1	CSVEGQGARTEAFF	TGCAGCGTTGAAGGACAGGGGGCGCGCACTGAAGCTTTCTTT
-	-	TRBV5-6	TRBJ2-2	CASSFGSRGTGELFF	TGTGCCAGCAGCTTCGGCAGCCGGGGGACCGGGGAGCTGTTTTTT
-	few	TRBV7-9	TRBJ1-3	CASSSQGGFSGNTIYF	TGTGCCAGCAGCTCCCAGGGAGGGTTCTCTGGAAACACCATATATTTT
TRBD1	-	TRBV28	TRBJ1-1	CASTPSDRGPEAFF	TGTGCCAGCACCCCTTCCGACAGGGGCCCTGAAGCTTTCTTT